The 19 T cell receptor beta chains below were found in one sample sequenced in a study of T cells in Graves' hyperthyroidism and ophthalmopathy. RNA transcripts served as the template for amplifying TCR beta CDR3 regions. A set of HTBI primers served as the primers for a first-round RT-PCR of the TCR CDR3. MiXCR, run by TCRdb on the multiplex PCR reads, gives a single entry per CDR3 protein. The table shows about 640,000 distinct CDR3 sequences, with less than 25% occurring only once. Sequencing was done on a sample of blood. The receptors originated from a man aged 25-45 years with Graves' ophthalmopathy.

This clonotype was observed at least ten times. V gene TRBV27 combines with J gene TRBJ2-1, with a weak D call TRBD2 (5 bases). CDR1 and CDR2 (germline): MNHEY, SMNVEV (reference sequence). The CDR3 is 14 amino acids. Trimming left V 3 bases short and J 7 bases short, with 13 bases between. CDR3 loop: CASSFPGPGNEQFF. CDR3 sequence (DNA): TGTGCCAGCAGTTTTCCGGGCCCGGGGAATGAGCAGTTCTTC.

This clonotype appeared a few times. The CDR3 coding sequence is TGCGCCAGCAGTACTAGCGGGATGGTCTACGAGCAGTACTTC. Protein sequence: CASSTSGMVYEQYF. This sequence joins TRBV5-1 and TRBJ2-7; 10 bases align to TRBD2. With V trimmed by 5 bases and J by 3 bases, 5 bases remained unmatched. The CDR3 spans 14 residues. Germline CDR1 and CDR2: SGHRS and YFSETQ.

This clonotype was detected only a few times. This chain links TRBV28 with TRBJ2-3; 11 bases are a match to TRBD2. CDR1 and CDR2 from the germline V gene are MDHEN and SYDVKM. The J segment lost 2 bases and the V segment lost 2 bases, leaving 3 bases of the junction unmatched. The CDR3 contains 16 residues. For the CDR3, the DNA is TGTGCCAGCAGTTTACGGGGACTAGCGGTCACAGATACGCAGTATTTT. This encodes CASSLRGLAVTDTQYF.

On this clonotype itself: A much larger clone is a single base away; this may be a read error. The chain carries TRBV2 and TRBJ2-1; TRBD2 aligns across 7 bases. V shed 7 bases and J 4 bases; nucleotides not matched to a gene: 7. This CDR3 comprises 14 residues. Germline V lookup: CDR1 SNHLY, CDR2 FYNNEI. The CDR3 DNA sequence: TGTGCCAGCATCCGGGACTACGGTTACAATGAGCAGTTCTTC. This translates into CASIRDYGYNEQFF.

This chain links TRBV12-3 or TRBV12-4 with TRBJ2-2, with 12 bases lining up with TRBD1. CDR3 length: 18 residues. The V and J ends lost 6 bases and 5 bases, in that order; junction bases with no gene match: 13. CDR3 loop: CASRARGQGAAGTGELFF. CDR3 coding DNA: TGTGCCAGCAGAGCGCGGGGACAGGGGGCGGCGGGGACCGGGGAGCTGTTTTTT.

CDR3 sequence (DNA): TGCAGTGCCAAAGATGTAAGGGACCACGAGCAGTACTTC. Its protein is CSAKDVRDHEQYF. The V and J genes are TRBV20-1 and TRBJ2-7, with D possibly being TRBD1 or TRBD2 (5 bases each). V dropped 6 bases and J dropped 5 bases, with 17 bases sitting between them. This CDR3 region has 13 residues. Germline CDR1 is DFQATT and CDR2 is SNEGSKA (reference sequence).

This clonotype occurred many times. V gene TRBV11-3 combines with J gene TRBJ2-1; weak D call: TRBD2 (5 bases). Trimming left V 4 bases short and J 5 bases short, with 12 bases between. This CDR3 region has 14 residues. Germline V CDR1 and CDR2: SGHNT, YENEEA. The CDR3 bases are TGTGCCAGCAGCTCCCCGCGGGCGAACAATGAGCAGTTCTTC. This codes for CASSSPRANNEQFF.

This clonotype was detected only a few times. The gene calls are TRBV5-1 and TRBJ2-1, with TRBD2 matching 10 bases. V lost 0 bases to trimming and J lost 15 bases; unmatched junction nucleotides: 3. This CDR3 spans 12 amino acids. The V gene's germline CDR1 is SGHRS and CDR2 YFSETQ. CDR3 sequence (DNA): TGCGCCAGCAGCTTGGATAGCGGGAGGATGTTCTTC. Its translation is CASSLDSGRMFF. Combining the CDR3 with reference TRBV5-1 and TRBJ2-1 gives the whole variable domain KAGVTQTPRYLIKTRGQQVTLSCSPISGHRSVSWYQQTPGQGLQFLFEYFSETQRNKGNFPGRFSGRQFSNSRSEMNVSTLELGDSALYLCASSLDSGRMFFGPGTRLTVL.

This clonotype was counted between two and nine times. The chain carries TRBV10-1 and TRBJ2-2; 7 bases match TRBD2. Germline CDR1 and CDR2: WNHNN and SYGVQD (reference sequence). There are 15 residues in the CDR3. J lost 4 bases, V lost 8 bases, and 10 bases had no gene match. The CDR3 region is CASGEAGRGTGELFF. CDR3 nucleotide sequence: TGCGCCAGCGGGGAAGCGGGAAGGGGCACCGGGGAGCTGTTTTTT.

For this clonotype: A much larger clone sits a single nucleotide away, making a read error possible. The chain carries TRBV18 and TRBJ2-6; a possible D gene is TRBD1 (5 bases). The germline CDR1 and CDR2 sequences are KGHSH and LQKENI. The CDR3 runs 14 residues. CDR3 region: CASSPGSGANVLSF. The CDR3 DNA reads TGTGCCAGCTCACCGGGCTCTGGGGCCAACGTCCTGTCTTTC.

This clonotype was picked up a small number of times. This chain joins TRBV6-1 and TRBJ2-1, with 15 bases identical to TRBD2. V lost 1 base, J lost 9 bases, and 10 bases stayed unmatched. Germline V CDR1 and CDR2: MNHNS, SASEGT. The CDR3 is 18 amino acids. This CDR3 is CASSEEIGTSGRIGEQFF. CDR3 DNA: TGTGCCAGCAGTGAAGAGATCGGGACTAGCGGGAGGATCGGTGAGCAGTTCTTC.

This clonotype has just one count. This rearrangement joins TRBV12-3 or TRBV12-4 to TRBJ2-3, with 10 bases that match TRBD2. The V segment lost 6 bases and the J segment 1 base; nucleotides outside the gene matches: 10. The CDR3 loop spans 17 amino acids. The DNA for the CDR3 is TGTGCCAGCAGAGCCCTCCTAGCGGGAGTTGGCACAGATACGCAGTATTTT. As protein: CASRALLAGVGTDTQYF.

The CDR3 here is CAWRGQGLYGYTF. DNA of the CDR3: TGTGCCTGGAGGGGACAGGGCCTCTATGGCTACACCTTC. J is TRBJ1-2 and V is TRBV30, with 9 positions matching TRBD1. From germline, CDR1 is GTSNPN and CDR2 SVGIG (reference sequence). Germline trimming cut 3 bases from V and 4 bases from J; bases unmatched to any gene: 3. The CDR3 consists of 13 residues.

This clonotype was counted at least ten times. This chain links TRBV20-1 with TRBJ2-7; TRBD1 agrees at 11 bases. CDR3 length equals 13 residues. The germline V gene encodes CDR1 DFQATT and CDR2 SNEGSKA (reference sequence). The ends lost 5 bases at V and 2 bases at J; junction bases unmatched: 2. Here the CDR3 DNA reads TGCAGTGCTGGGACAGGGGGTCCCTACGAGCAGTACTTC. This translates into CSAGTGGPYEQYF.

This clonotype was counted many times. The chain has TRBV28 and TRBJ2-3; possibly TRBD2 for D (6 bases). The CDR3 has 15 amino acids. The V gene lost 1 base and the J gene lost 1 base, with 9 bases spanning the gap. CDR1 and CDR2 from the germline V gene are MDHEN and SYDVKM. The DNA for the CDR3 is TGTGCCAGCAGTTTATCCCCGGGAGGCACAGATACGCAGTATTTT. This gives the protein CASSLSPGGTDTQYF.

The chain recombines TRBV2 with TRBJ1-3; unclear D gene. This CDR3 spans 15 amino acids. The V gene lost 8 bases and the J gene lost 0 bases, with 14 bases spanning the gap. Germline V lookup: CDR1 SNHLY, CDR2 FYNNEI. This CDR3 reads CASSLTRVSGNTIYF. CDR3 nucleotides: TGTGCCAGCTCCCTAACCCGGGTCTCTGGAAACACCATATATTTT.

This clonotype was seen more than once but under ten times. The chain links TRBV20-1 to TRBJ2-4; 11 bases are a match to TRBD1. This CDR3 has 16 residues. In germline, CDR1 is DFQATT, CDR2 SNEGSKA (reference sequence). The CDR3 sequence is CSSGQGVGVAKNIQYF. The CDR3 coding sequence is TGCAGCTCGGGACAGGGGGTAGGGGTAGCCAAAAACATTCAGTACTTC.

The rearrangement joins TRBV25-1 to TRBJ2-4; possibly TRBD1 for D (6 bases). CDR1 is MGHDK, CDR2 SYGVNS, per germline. The CDR3 is 13 amino acids. V was pared by 4 bases and J by 13 bases, with 17 bases between. The DNA for the CDR3 is TGTGCCAGCAGTGGGGTGGGACAACGTAACCAGTACTTC. Amino acid sequence: CASSGVGQRNQYF.

This clonotype came up many times. The chain links TRBV20-1 to TRBJ2-7; D is perhaps TRBD2 (6 bases). In germline, CDR1 is DFQATT, CDR2 SNEGSKA (reference sequence). The CDR3 covers 14 residues. V lost 6 bases to trimming and J lost 2 bases, with 17 bases between them. The CDR3 is CSAQAPEGTYEQYF. DNA for the CDR3: TGCAGTGCCCAAGCGCCGGAGGGGACCTACGAGCAGTACTTC.